These 8 T cell receptor beta chains were sequenced from one sample in a study of human T cells and chemical hapten exposure. TCRdb re-called the RACE reads with MiXCR, one entry per CDR3 protein. The sample has 150,000 to 200,000 distinct CDR3 sequences, about 14% seen once; the top ten hold 1.5% to 2%. Noted time point: patch test 1, 2 weeks after DPC sensitization. Treatment meaning: therapeutic diphenylcyclopropenone sensitization with weekly scalp DPC. Specimen: whole blood, collected in connection with sensitization to the hapten diphenylcyclopropenone (DPC). The source is a woman aged 25 to 39 with alopecia areata. Some clones in this sample may be carry-over from other donors' samples.

The V call is TRBV7-2, the J call TRBJ2-5, with D unclear. The germline gives CDR1 SGHTA, CDR2 FQGNSA. V lost 1 base and J 5 bases, leaving 5 bases between the germline ends. This CDR3 spans 12 amino acids. The CDR3: CASSLVTETQYF. CDR3 bases: TGTGCCAGCAGCTTAGTGACTGAGACCCAGTACTTC.

The V gene is TRBV15, the J gene TRBJ2-2; 12 bases align to TRBD2. Per germline, CDR1 LNHNV and CDR2 YYDKDF (reference sequence). Trimming at V came to 5 bases and at J to 1 base, leaving 8 bases not matched to a gene. This CDR3 has 18 residues. The CDR3 coding sequence is TGTGCCACCAGCGATGCCCCACTAGCGGGAGGGAACACCGGGGAGCTGTTTTTT. Its protein product is CATSDAPLAGGNTGELFF.

This clonotype was observed at least ten times. This sequence joins TRBV24-1 and TRBJ1-2; tentative D call: TRBD1 (6 bases). Trimming removed 4 bases from V and 5 bases from J, with 13 bases in between. The CDR3 covers 14 residues. The germline V gene encodes CDR1 KGHDR and CDR2 SFDVKD. The CDR3 loop is CATSDSTTGYGYTF. CDR3 DNA: TGTGCCACCAGTGACTCGACTACAGGGTATGGCTACACCTTC.

This clonotype has just a few counts. The gene calls are TRBV12-3 or TRBV12-4 and TRBJ1-5, with D unclear. The CDR3 consists of 14 residues. Between the trimmed V and J ends, which lost 7 bases and 3 bases, there was a span of 13 bases. CDR3 amino acids: CASKKAGNNQPQHF. CDR3 coding DNA: TGTGCCAGCAAAAAAGCCGGCAACAATCAGCCCCAGCATTTT.

This clonotype was detected only a few times. In nucleotides, the CDR3 is TGTGCCAGCAGTTCCAGTTCCAGGGGATACAATCAGCCCCAGCATTTT. Encoded protein: CASSSSSRGYNQPQHF. The chain couples TRBV28 to TRBJ1-5; D might be TRBD1 (6 bases). This CDR3 is 16 amino acids long. Germline-derived CDR1 and CDR2 are MDHEN and SYDVKM. With 4 bases removed from V and 3 bases from J, the gap between germline ends came to 16 bases. The full variable domain, in which reference TRBV28 and TRBJ1-5 provide the parts outside the CDR3, is DVKVTQSSRYLVKRTGEKVFLECVQDMDHENMFWYRQDPGLGLRLIYFSYDVKMKEKGDIPEGYSVSREKKERFSLILESASTNQTSMYLCASSSSSRGYNQPQHFGDGTRLSIL.

The chain recombines TRBV11-2 with TRBJ2-3; the D is unclear. The CDR3 loop spans 15 amino acids. V lost 4 bases, J lost 4 bases, and 15 bases lay in between. Per germline, CDR1 SGHAT and CDR2 FQNNGV. The CDR3: CASSSLLVNADTQYF. The CDR3, as DNA: TGTGCCAGCAGCTCCCTCTTAGTTAACGCAGATACGCAGTATTTT.

This chain links TRBV30 with TRBJ2-5; D remains unclear. This CDR3 is 13 amino acids long. CDR1 and CDR2 from the germline V gene are GTSNPN and SVGIG (reference sequence). Trimming shortened V by 0 bases and J by 7 bases, and 12 bases separated the two germline ends. The CDR3 loop reads CAWSVIRDGTQYF. The CDR3 nucleotides read TGTGCCTGGAGTGTAATTAGGGATGGGACCCAGTACTTC.

At least ten counts were recorded for this clonotype. The chain uses TRBV4-1 and TRBJ2-7; D not resolved. Trimming removed 1 base from V and 0 bases from J, with 13 bases in between. Germline V gene lookup returns CDR1 MGHRA and CDR2 YSYEKL. CDR3 length: 16 residues. CDR3 nucleotides: TGCGCCAGCAGCCAAGCTAAGACTCTTAGCTCCTACGAGCAGTACTTC. Translation gives CASSQAKTLSSYEQYF.